These 28 T cell receptor beta chains were sequenced from one sample in a study of OX40 agonist ivuxolimab in advanced cancers. Sequenced by immunoSEQ multiplex PCR; TCRdb stores in-frame clones only, minus some. Among tens of thousands of clones listed, approximately 83% were seen once. The specimen was CD4+ or CD8+ T cells sorted from blood, collected in a trial of the OX40 agonist ivuxolimab. These receptors originate from an adult with an advanced solid tumor such as melanoma, head and neck, liver or kidney cancer.

V is TRBV19 and J is TRBJ1-2; tentatively, D is TRBD1 (5 bases). Trimming took 3 bases from V and 6 from J, leaving 14 bases between them. CDR3 length equals 14 residues. Germline lookup yields CDR1 LNHDA and CDR2 SQIVND (reference sequence). This CDR3 reads CASSIDWDRDGYTF. CDR3 bases: TGTGCCAGTAGTATCGATTGGGACCGCGATGGCTACACCTTC. The full variable domain, its missing parts supplied by reference TRBV19 and TRBJ1-2, is DGGITQSPKYLFRKEGQNVTLSCEQNLNHDAMYWYRQDPGQGLRLIYYSQIVNDFQKGDIAEGYSVSREKKESFPLTVTSAQKNPTAFYLCASSIDWDRDGYTFGSGTRLTVV.

This clone has only a few counts. This sequence joins TRBV7-6 and TRBJ1-5; 8 nucleotides line up with TRBD1. Germline assignment: CDR1 SGHVS and CDR2 FNYEAQ. After removal of 5 bases from V and 0 bases from J, the junction contained 6 bases not matched to a gene. This CDR3 comprises 16 residues. The CDR3 DNA follows: TGTGCCAGCAGCGTCGGACAGGGACGTAGCAATCAGCCCCAGCATTTT. It yields the protein CASSVGQGRSNQPQHF. Variable domain in full (rest from reference TRBV7-6 and TRBJ1-5): GAGVSQSPRYKVTKRGQDVALRCDPISGHVSLYWYRQALGQGPEFLTYFNYEAQQDKSGLPNDRFSAERPEGSISTLTIQRTEQRDSAMYRCASSVGQGRSNQPQHFGDGTRLSIL.

The rearrangement uses TRBV9 and TRBJ2-1; D remains ambiguous. V lost 0 bases and J lost 0, with 7 bases in between. Germline lookup yields CDR1 SGDLS and CDR2 YYNGEE. The CDR3 covers 15 residues. The CDR3 loop reads CASSVAPFSYNEQFF. CDR3 DNA sequence: TGTGCCAGCAGCGTAGCACCCTTCTCCTACAATGAGCAGTTCTTC.

The chain employs TRBV10-3 and TRBJ2-7, with 8 bases lining up with TRBD1. This CDR3 contains 13 residues. CDR1 is ENHRY, CDR2 SYGVKD, per germline. V gave up 7 bases and J gave up 1 base; unmatched junction bases: 3. CDR3 in DNA: TGTGCCATCAAGGGGACAGGTTCCTACGAGCAGTACTTC. This sequence encodes CAIKGTGSYEQYF.

CDR3 DNA: TGTGCCAGCAGTGAATTACAGATCTCCTACAATGAGCAGTTCTTC. As protein: CASSELQISYNEQFF. V gene TRBV2 combines with J gene TRBJ2-1; D call uncertain. CDR1 and CDR2 (germline): SNHLY, FYNNEI. The CDR3 is 15 amino acids. V lost 2 bases and J lost 0, with 8 bases in between.

The count of this clone is one. The CDR3 sequence is CASRGTGANTGELFF. The CDR3 nucleotides are TGTGCCAGTAGGGGGACTGGCGCGAACACCGGGGAGCTGTTTTTT. This sequence joins TRBV19 and TRBJ2-2; maybe TRBD2 (6 bases). Trimming removed 6 bases from V and 0 bases from J, with 11 bases in between. Per the germline V gene, CDR1 is LNHDA and CDR2 is SQIVND (reference sequence). This CDR3 has 15 residues.

Within the sample, this clone is hyperexpanded. The chain joins TRBV5-5 to TRBJ2-7, with a weak D call TRBD2 (5 bases). The CDR3 loop spans 14 amino acids. Per germline, CDR1 SGHKS and CDR2 YYEKEE (reference sequence). Between the trimmed V and J ends, which lost 1 base and 4 bases, there was a span of 12 bases. DNA of the CDR3: TGTGCCAGCAGCTTGAGAGGGAGTGATTACGAGCAGTACTTC. Translation: CASSLRGSDYEQYF.

This clone was detected once. The CDR3 sequence: CASSPTGLLNYGYTF. In DNA, the CDR3 is TGTGCCAGCTCACCGACAGGGCTTCTGAACTATGGCTACACCTTC. The gene calls are TRBV18 and TRBJ1-2; 7 nucleotides match TRBD1. The CDR3 has 15 residues. The germline gives CDR1 KGHSH, CDR2 LQKENI. Losses at the gene ends were 3 bases for V and 2 bases for J; bases not matched to a gene: 6.

The chain links TRBV5-2 to TRBJ2-7; the table's TRBD2 call for D was not verified on the DNA. TRBV5-2 is a known pseudogene. The CDR3 extends over 14 amino acids. Written as DNA, the CDR3 is TGTGCCAGCAGCTTGAGAGGGAGTGATTACGAGCAGTACTTC. Protein product: CASSLRGSDYEQYF.

The V and J genes are TRBV28 and TRBJ1-6, with TRBD1 as a possible D gene (6 bases). The germline V and J ends were trimmed by 3 bases and 7 bases, with 19 bases remaining between them. CDR3 size: 17 residues. Per the germline V gene, CDR1 is MDHEN and CDR2 is SYDVKM. CDR3 sequence reads: CASSFPLLDRRNSPLHF. In DNA form, the CDR3 reads TGTGCCAGCAGTTTTCCGCTACTAGACAGGAGAAATTCACCCCTCCACTTT.

This clone appeared a few times. The chain uses TRBV7-6 and TRBJ1-1, with 11 bases lining up with TRBD1. Trimming removed 5 bases from V and 0 bases from J; junction bases left unmatched: 5. Germline loops: CDR1 SGHVS, CDR2 FNYEAQ. The length of the CDR3 is 16 residues. CDR3 residues: CASSPGTGGMNTEAFF. Written as DNA, the CDR3 is TGTGCCAGCAGCCCCGGGACAGGGGGAATGAACACTGAAGCTTTCTTT. Complete variable domain (other parts from reference TRBV7-6 and TRBJ1-1): GAGVSQSPRYKVTKRGQDVALRCDPISGHVSLYWYRQALGQGPEFLTYFNYEAQQDKSGLPNDRFSAERPEGSISTLTIQRTEQRDSAMYRCASSPGTGGMNTEAFFGQGTRLTVV.

The chain couples TRBV9 to TRBJ2-3, with 9 bases matching TRBD2. Germline loops: CDR1 SGDLS, CDR2 YYNGEE. This CDR3 comprises 16 residues. J lost 5 bases, V lost 4 bases, and 11 bases had no gene match. CDR3 residues: CASSNKGLADRDTQYF. CDR3 nucleotide sequence: TGTGCCAGCAGCAATAAGGGACTAGCAGACCGAGATACGCAGTATTTT. Drawing the rest from reference TRBV9 and TRBJ2-3, the complete variable domain is DSGVTQTPKHLITATGQRVTLRCSPRSGDLSVYWYQQSLDQGLQFLIQYYNGEERAKGNILERFSAQQFPDLHSELNLSSLELGDSALYFCASSNKGLADRDTQYFGPGTRLTVL.

The chain recombines TRBV7-2 with TRBJ2-7, with D maybe TRBD2 (6 bases). This CDR3 has 15 residues. Germline CDR1 is SGHTA and CDR2 is FQGNSA. Trimming left V 1 base short and J 3 bases short, with 13 bases between. For the CDR3, the DNA is TGTGCCAGCAGCTTAGATCAGCGGGCCCGCTACGAGCAGTACTTC. It encodes CASSLDQRARYEQYF.

The CDR3 reads CASSPWTAAYEQYF. As DNA, the CDR3 is TGTGCCAGCAGCCCGTGGACAGCCGCCTACGAGCAGTACTTC. The genes are TRBV5-6 and TRBJ2-7, with D possibly TRBD1 on 6 matching bases. The V gene lost 4 bases and the J gene lost 2 bases, with 13 bases spanning the gap. This CDR3 region has 14 residues. CDR1 SGHDT and CDR2 YYEEEE come from the germline V gene.

The chain couples TRBV14 to TRBJ1-2; D is perhaps TRBD1 (5 bases). The CDR3 spans 14 residues. Germline loops: CDR1 SGHDN, CDR2 FVKESK. V gave up 3 bases and J gave up 2 bases, with 10 bases separating them. CDR3 sequence (DNA): TGTGCCAGCAGCCACCAGTGGGGGAACTATGGCTACACCTTC. The encoded protein is CASSHQWGNYGYTF.

The rearrangement joins TRBV4-2 to TRBJ2-1, with TRBD2 identical over 8 bases. The CDR3 loop spans 17 amino acids. From germline, CDR1 is LGHNA and CDR2 YNFKEQ. The V segment lost 4 bases and the J segment 7 bases; nucleotides outside the gene matches: 15. As DNA, the CDR3 is TGTGCCAGCAGCCCCTGGGGGGGCGGGAGGATTGGGAATGAGCAGTTCTTC. Encoded protein: CASSPWGGGRIGNEQFF.

V and J are TRBV30 and TRBJ1-4, with D possibly being TRBD1 (5 bases). The CDR3 length is 17 residues. Trimming removed 1 base at V and 3 bases at J, with 18 bases between. The germline V gene has CDR1 GTSNPN and CDR2 SVGIG (reference sequence). CDR3 DNA: TGTGCCTGGAGTGGGGCAGGGACGTCATCGGCTAATGAAAAACTGTTTTTT. This translates into CAWSGAGTSSANEKLFF. The whole variable domain, remainder taken from reference TRBV30 and TRBJ1-4, is SQTIHQWPATLVQPVGSPLSLECTVEGTSNPNLYWYRQAAGRGLQLLFYSVGIGQISSEVPQNLSASRPQDRQFILSSKKLLLSDSGFYLCAWSGAGTSSANEKLFFGSGTQLSVL.

V and J are TRBV5-1 and TRBJ2-2; D ambiguous. The CDR3 sequence is 14 residues long. V was trimmed by 4 bases and J by 1 base, leaving 8 bases between them. From germline, CDR1 is SGHRS and CDR2 YFSETQ. The CDR3: CASSLIGNTGELFF. In DNA, the CDR3 is TGCGCCAGCAGCCTTATTGGGAACACCGGGGAGCTGTTTTTT.

This clone was observed a single time. The chain joins TRBV5-5 to TRBJ2-7, with 7 bases identical to TRBD1. The CDR3 runs to 14 residues. The germline gives CDR1 SGHKS, CDR2 YYEKEE (reference sequence). V lost 4 bases, J lost 0 bases, and 4 bases stayed unmatched. Written as DNA, the CDR3 is TGTGCCAGCAGCACCCGGGACAGCTCCTACGAGCAGTACTTC. Its translation: CASSTRDSSYEQYF. The full variable domain, in which reference TRBV5-5 and TRBJ2-7 provide the parts outside the CDR3, is DAGVTQSPTHLIKTRGQQVTLRCSPISGHKSVSWYQQVLGQGPQFIFQYYEKEERGRGNFPDRFSARQFPNYSSELNVNALLLGDSALYLCASSTRDSSYEQYFGPGTRLTVT.

This chain links TRBV5-6 with TRBJ1-4, with 9 bases aligning to TRBD1. CDR3 size: 18 residues. CDR1 is SGHDT, CDR2 YYEEEE, per germline. After removal of 2 bases from V and 0 bases from J, the junction contained 8 bases not matched to a gene. The CDR3 reads CASSFGPQGAATNEKLFF. CDR3 DNA: TGTGCCAGCAGCTTCGGGCCACAGGGGGCTGCAACTAATGAAAAACTGTTTTTT.

The chain employs TRBV6-1 and TRBJ1-4, with D perhaps matching TRBD1 (6 bases). CDR1 and CDR2 (germline): MNHNS, SASEGT. The V gene lost 4 bases and the J gene lost 3 bases, with 15 bases spanning the gap. CDR3 length: 16 amino acids. The CDR3 protein is CASSAPNRDANEKLFF. The DNA of the CDR3 is TGTGCCAGCAGTGCCCCCAACAGGGATGCTAATGAAAAACTGTTTTTT.

The gene calls are TRBV6-5 and TRBJ1-6; 8 bases fit TRBD1. The junction had 4 bases not matched to a gene; V was cut back by 5 bases and J by 10 bases. Germline V gene sequence: CDR1 MNHEY, CDR2 SVGAGI. The CDR3 runs to 13 residues. CDR3 loop: CASSGQGGSPLHF. CDR3 DNA sequence: TGTGCCAGCAGTGGACAGGGAGGGTCACCCCTCCACTTT.

DNA for the CDR3: TGTGCCAGCAGCGCCCGCCGGCCTACAGGGGCCTACACTGAAGCTTTCTTT. It translates to CASSARRPTGAYTEAFF. The chain has TRBV2 and TRBJ1-1; 7 bases are shared with TRBD1. The junction had 16 bases not matched to a gene; V was cut back by 6 bases and J by 3 bases. Germline V gives CDR1 SNHLY, CDR2 FYNNEI. The length of the CDR3 is 17 residues.

This sequence joins TRBV27 and TRBJ2-1; D possibly corresponds to TRBD2 (5 bases). CDR3 size: 18 residues. The V and J ends lost 0 bases and 6 bases respectively, with 21 bases between them. Germline loops: CDR1 MNHEY, CDR2 SMNVEV (reference sequence). CDR3: CASSLSMGWSSPSNEQFF. CDR3 DNA sequence: TGTGCCAGCAGTTTATCAATGGGGTGGTCTAGCCCGAGCAATGAGCAGTTCTTC.

The chain combines TRBV6-5 with TRBJ1-3, with no clear D. The CDR3 totals 14 residues. Trimming stripped 2 bases from V and 0 bases from J, with 5 bases between. Germline CDR1 reads MNHEY; CDR2 reads SVGAGI. The CDR3 DNA is TGTGCCAGCAGTTACGGGCGCTCTGGAAACACCATATATTTT. Translation: CASSYGRSGNTIYF.

This chain joins TRBV5-6 and TRBJ1-2, with D unclear. V shed 0 bases and J shed 12 bases, with 12 bases lying between them. Germline V gene data show CDR1 as SGHDT and CDR2 as YYEEEE. This CDR3 spans 12 amino acids. The CDR3 nucleotides are TGTGCCAGCAGCTTGGGGACCTCCGTGGACACCTTC. Translation: CASSLGTSVDTF.

The CDR3 sequence: CASSPGGDTATEAFF. As DNA, the CDR3 is TGTGCCAGCAGCCCTGGGGGGGACACGGCCACTGAAGCTTTCTTT. The J gene is TRBJ1-1, the V gene TRBV7-3; possibly TRBD1 for D (6 bases). V gave up 5 bases and J gave up 4 bases, with 17 bases separating them. The germline V gene encodes CDR1 SGHTA and CDR2 FQGTGA. The CDR3 is 15 residues long.

The gene calls are TRBV11-2 and TRBJ2-1, with a possible D match to TRBD1 (6 bases). Trimming removed 3 bases at V and 4 bases at J, with 16 bases between. This CDR3 has 16 amino acids. CDR1 and CDR2 (germline): SGHAT, FQNNGV. CDR3 sequence (DNA): TGTGCCAGCAGCTTGGCCCCAGGGGCGCGGTACAATGAGCAGTTCTTC. Encoded protein: CASSLAPGARYNEQFF.